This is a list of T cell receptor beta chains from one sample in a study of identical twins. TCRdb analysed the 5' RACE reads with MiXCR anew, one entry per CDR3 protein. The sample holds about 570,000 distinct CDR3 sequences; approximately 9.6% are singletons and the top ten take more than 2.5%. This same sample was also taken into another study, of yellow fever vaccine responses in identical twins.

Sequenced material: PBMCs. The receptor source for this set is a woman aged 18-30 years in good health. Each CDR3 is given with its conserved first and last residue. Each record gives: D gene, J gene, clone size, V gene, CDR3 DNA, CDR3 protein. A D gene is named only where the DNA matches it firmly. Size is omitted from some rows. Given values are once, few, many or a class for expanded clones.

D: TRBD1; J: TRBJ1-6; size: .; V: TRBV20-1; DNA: TGCAGTGCTAGAGGAGGGGGGGACAGTTCACCCCTCCACTTT; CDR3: CSARGGGDSSPLHF
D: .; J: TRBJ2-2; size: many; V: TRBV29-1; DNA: TGCAGCGTTGAACGGGGCACCGGGGAGCTGTTTTTT; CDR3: CSVERGTGELFF
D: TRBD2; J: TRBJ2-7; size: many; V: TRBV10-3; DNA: TGTGCCATCGGCTCTAGCGGTGACTACGAGCAGTACTTC; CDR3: CAIGSSGDYEQYF
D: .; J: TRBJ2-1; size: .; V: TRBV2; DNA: TGTGCCAGCAGTGAAGGGGCCGGGCAGTTCTTC; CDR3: CASSEGAGQFF
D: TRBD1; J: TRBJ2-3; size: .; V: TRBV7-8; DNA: TGTGCCAGCATGTTAGGGGACAGACCCGTCGATACGCAGTATTTT; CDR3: CASMLGDRPVDTQYF
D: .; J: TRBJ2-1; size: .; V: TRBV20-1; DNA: TGCAGTGCGGGGGGCCGCCCGGGGGCCGACTACAATGAGCAGTTCTTC; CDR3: CSAGGRPGADYNEQFF
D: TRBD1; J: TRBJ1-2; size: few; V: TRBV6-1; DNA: TGTGCCAGCAGTAAAGGCGAGAAGTCGGGACAGGGTAACTATGGCTACACCTTC; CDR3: CASSKGEKSGQGNYGYTF
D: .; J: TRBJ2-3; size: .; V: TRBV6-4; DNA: TGTGCCAGCAGTGACATGAGCACAGATACGCAGTATTTT; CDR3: CASSDMSTDTQYF
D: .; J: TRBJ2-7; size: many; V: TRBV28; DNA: TGTGCCAGCAGGGGCAGTGTCTACGAGCAGTACTTC; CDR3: CASRGSVYEQYF
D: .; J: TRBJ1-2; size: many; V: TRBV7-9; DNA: TGTGCCAGCAGCGATCCCAACGGCTACACCTTC; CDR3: CASSDPNGYTF